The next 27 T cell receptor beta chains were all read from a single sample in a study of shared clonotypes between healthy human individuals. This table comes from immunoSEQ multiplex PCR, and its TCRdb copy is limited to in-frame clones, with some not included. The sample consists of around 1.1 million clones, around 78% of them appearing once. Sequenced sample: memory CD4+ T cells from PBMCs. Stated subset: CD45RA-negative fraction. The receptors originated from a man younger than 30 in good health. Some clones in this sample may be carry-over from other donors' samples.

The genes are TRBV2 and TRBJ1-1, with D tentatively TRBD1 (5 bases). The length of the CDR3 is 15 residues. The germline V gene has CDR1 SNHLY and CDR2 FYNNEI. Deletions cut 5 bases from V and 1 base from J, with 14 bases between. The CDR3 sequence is CASSKEGRWNTEAFF. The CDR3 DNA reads TGTGCCAGCAGTAAAGAGGGACGGTGGAACACTGAAGCTTTCTTT.

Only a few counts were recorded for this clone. CDR3 region: CASSVVGQGSTEAFF. For the CDR3, the DNA is TGTGCCAGCAGCGTAGTGGGACAGGGAAGCACTGAAGCTTTCTTT. This chain connects TRBV9 to TRBJ1-1, with 9 bases identical to TRBD1. Germline-derived CDR1 and CDR2 are SGDLS and YYNGEE. The CDR3 has 15 residues. Germline trimming cut 0 bases from V and 4 bases from J; bases unmatched to any gene: 4. Supplemented by reference TRBV9 and TRBJ1-1, the full variable domain reads DSGVTQTPKHLITATGQRVTLRCSPRSGDLSVYWYQQSLDQGLQFLIQYYNGEERAKGNILERFSAQQFPDLHSELNLSSLELGDSALYFCASSVVGQGSTEAFFGQGTRLTVV.

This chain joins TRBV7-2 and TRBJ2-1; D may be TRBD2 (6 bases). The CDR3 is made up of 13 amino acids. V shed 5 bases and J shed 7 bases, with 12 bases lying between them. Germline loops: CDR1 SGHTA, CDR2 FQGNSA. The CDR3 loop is CASSQTSWNEQFF. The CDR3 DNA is TGTGCCAGCAGCCAGACTAGTTGGAATGAGCAGTTCTTC.

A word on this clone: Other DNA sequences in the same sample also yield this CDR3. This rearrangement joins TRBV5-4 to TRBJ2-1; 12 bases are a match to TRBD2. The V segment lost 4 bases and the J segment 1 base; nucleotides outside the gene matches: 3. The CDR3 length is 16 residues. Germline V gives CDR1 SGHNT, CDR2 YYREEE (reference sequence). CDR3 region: CASSLGTSGSYNEQFF. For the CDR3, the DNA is TGTGCCAGCAGCCTGGGGACTAGCGGGTCCTACAATGAGCAGTTCTTC. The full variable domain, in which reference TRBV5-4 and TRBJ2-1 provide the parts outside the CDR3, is ETGVTQSPTHLIKTRGQQVTLRCSSQSGHNTVSWYQQALGQGPQFIFQYYREEENGRGNFPPRFSGLQFPNYSSELNVNALELDDSALYLCASSLGTSGSYNEQFFGPGTRLTVL.

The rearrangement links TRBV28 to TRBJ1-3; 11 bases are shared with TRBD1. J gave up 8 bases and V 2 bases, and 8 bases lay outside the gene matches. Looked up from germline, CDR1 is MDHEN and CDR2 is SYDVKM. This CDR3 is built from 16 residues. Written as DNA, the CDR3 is TGTGCCAGCAGTTTAGGGGACAGGGGGTTTATTGACACCATATATTTT. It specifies CASSLGDRGFIDTIYF.

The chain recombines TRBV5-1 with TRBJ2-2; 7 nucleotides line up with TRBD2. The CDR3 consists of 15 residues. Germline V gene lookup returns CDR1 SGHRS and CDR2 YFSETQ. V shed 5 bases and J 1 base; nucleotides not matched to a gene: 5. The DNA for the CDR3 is TGCGCCAGCAGACTGAGGGAGGGGAACACCGGGGAGCTGTTTTTT. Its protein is CASRLREGNTGELFF.

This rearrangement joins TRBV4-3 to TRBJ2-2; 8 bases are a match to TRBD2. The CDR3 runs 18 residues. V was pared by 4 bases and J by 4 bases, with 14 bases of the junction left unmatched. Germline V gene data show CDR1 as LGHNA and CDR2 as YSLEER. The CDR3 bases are TGCGCCAGCAGCCGCTCGCTAGCGGGCCCGCTCACCACCGGGGAGCTGTTTTTT. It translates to CASSRSLAGPLTTGELFF.

The CDR3 DNA reads as TGCGCCAGCAGCGAGGGACACTCGGGTCAGCCCCAGCATTTT. This sequence encodes CASSEGHSGQPQHF. The chain employs TRBV5-1 and TRBJ1-5; possibly TRBD1 for D (6 bases). The CDR3 length is 14 residues. Germline V gives CDR1 SGHRS, CDR2 YFSETQ. V was trimmed by 4 bases and J by 6 bases, leaving 14 bases between them.

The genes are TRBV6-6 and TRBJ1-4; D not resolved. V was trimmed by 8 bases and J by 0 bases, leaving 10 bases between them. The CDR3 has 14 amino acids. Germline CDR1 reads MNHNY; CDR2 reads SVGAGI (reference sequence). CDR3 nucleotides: TGTGCCAGCTCTAGAATGGCAACTAATGAAAAACTGTTTTTT. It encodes CASSRMATNEKLFF.

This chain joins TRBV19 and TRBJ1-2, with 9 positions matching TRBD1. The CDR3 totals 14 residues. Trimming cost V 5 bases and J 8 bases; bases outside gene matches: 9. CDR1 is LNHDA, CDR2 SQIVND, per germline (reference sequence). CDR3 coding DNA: TGTGCCAGTAGTTGGGGACAGGGATTGAGGGGCTACACCTTC. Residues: CASSWGQGLRGYTF.

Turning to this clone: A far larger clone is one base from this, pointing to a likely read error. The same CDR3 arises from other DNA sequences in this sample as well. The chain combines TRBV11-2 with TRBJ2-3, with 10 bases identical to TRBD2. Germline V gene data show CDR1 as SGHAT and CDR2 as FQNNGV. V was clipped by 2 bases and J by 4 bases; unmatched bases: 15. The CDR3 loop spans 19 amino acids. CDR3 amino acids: CASSLRIGGASGSSDTQYF. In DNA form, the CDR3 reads TGTGCCAGCAGCTTAAGGATTGGTGGTGCTAGCGGGAGCTCAGATACGCAGTATTTT.

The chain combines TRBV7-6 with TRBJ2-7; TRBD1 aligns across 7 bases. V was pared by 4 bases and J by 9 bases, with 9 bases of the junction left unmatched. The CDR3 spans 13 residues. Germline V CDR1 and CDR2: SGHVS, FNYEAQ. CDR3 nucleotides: TGTGCCAGCAGCTCATCAATCCGGGACAGGCAGTACTTC. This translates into CASSSSIRDRQYF.

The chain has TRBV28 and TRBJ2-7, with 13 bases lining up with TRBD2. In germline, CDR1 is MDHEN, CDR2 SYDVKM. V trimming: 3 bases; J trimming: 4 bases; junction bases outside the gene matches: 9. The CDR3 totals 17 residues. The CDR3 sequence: CASSFRGLAGVRYEQYF. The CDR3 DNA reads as TGTGCCAGCAGTTTCCGCGGACTAGCGGGAGTTCGTTACGAGCAGTACTTC.

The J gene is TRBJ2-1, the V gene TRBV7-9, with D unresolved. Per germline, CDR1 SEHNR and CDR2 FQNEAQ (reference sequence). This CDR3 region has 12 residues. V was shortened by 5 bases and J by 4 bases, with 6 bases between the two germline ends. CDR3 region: CASSPDYNEQFF. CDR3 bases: TGTGCCAGCAGCCCCGATTACAATGAGCAGTTCTTC.

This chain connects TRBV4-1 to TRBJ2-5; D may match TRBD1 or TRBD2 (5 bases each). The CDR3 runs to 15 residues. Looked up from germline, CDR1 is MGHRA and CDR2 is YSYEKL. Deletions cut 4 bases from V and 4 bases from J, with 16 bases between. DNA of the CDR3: TGCGCCAGCAGCCCTACCTTTGGGGCGGGAGAGACCCAGTACTTC. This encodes CASSPTFGAGETQYF.

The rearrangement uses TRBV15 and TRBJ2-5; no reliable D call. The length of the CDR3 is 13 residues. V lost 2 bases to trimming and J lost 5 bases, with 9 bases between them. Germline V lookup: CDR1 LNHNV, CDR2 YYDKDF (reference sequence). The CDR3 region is CATSRSTLETQYF. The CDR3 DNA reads TGTGCCACCAGCAGATCAACCCTCGAGACCCAGTACTTC.

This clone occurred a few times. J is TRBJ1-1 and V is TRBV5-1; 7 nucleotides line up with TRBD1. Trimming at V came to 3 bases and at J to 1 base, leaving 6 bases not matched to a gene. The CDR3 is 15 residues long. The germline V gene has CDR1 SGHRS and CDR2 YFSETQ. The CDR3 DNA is TGCGCCAGCAGCTACCCAGGGGGGGAGAACACTGAAGCTTTCTTT. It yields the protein CASSYPGGENTEAFF.

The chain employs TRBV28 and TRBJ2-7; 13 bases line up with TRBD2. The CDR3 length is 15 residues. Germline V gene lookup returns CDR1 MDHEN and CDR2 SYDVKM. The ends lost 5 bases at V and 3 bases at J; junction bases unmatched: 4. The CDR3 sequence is CASSQTSGRIYEQYF. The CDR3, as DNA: TGTGCCAGCAGTCAGACTAGCGGGAGGATCTACGAGCAGTACTTC.

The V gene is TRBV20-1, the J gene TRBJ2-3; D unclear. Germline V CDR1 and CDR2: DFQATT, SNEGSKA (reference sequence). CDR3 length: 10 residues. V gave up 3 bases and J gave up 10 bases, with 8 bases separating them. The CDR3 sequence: CSASPQAQYF. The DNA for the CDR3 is TGCAGTGCTAGCCCCCAGGCGCAGTATTTT.

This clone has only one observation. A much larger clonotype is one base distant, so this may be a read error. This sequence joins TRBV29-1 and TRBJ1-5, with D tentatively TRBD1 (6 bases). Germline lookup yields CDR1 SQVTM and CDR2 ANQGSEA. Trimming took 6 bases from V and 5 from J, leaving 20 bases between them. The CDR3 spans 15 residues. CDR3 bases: TGCAGCGTCGCGACAGGTAGAGGGAACGATCAGCCCCAGCATTTT. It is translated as CSVATGRGNDQPQHF.

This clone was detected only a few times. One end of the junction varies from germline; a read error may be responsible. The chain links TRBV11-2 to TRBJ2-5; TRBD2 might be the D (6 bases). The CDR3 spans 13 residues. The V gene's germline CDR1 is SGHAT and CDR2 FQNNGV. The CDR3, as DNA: TGTGCCAGCAGCGCGGGGTACCAAGGGACCCAGTACTTC. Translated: CASSAGYQGTQYF.

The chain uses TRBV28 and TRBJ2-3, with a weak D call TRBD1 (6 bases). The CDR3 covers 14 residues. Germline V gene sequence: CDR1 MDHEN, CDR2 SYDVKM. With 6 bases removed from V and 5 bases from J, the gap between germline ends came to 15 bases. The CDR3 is CASSDPRGGDTQYF. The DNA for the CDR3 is TGTGCCAGCAGCGACCCCAGGGGCGGAGATACGCAGTATTTT.

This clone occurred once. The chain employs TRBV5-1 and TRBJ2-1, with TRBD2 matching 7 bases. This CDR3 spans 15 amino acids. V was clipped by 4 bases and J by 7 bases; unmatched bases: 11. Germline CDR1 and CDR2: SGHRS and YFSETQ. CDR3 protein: CASSPSLAGANEQFF. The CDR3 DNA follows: TGCGCCAGCAGCCCATCCCTGGCGGGAGCGAATGAGCAGTTCTTC.

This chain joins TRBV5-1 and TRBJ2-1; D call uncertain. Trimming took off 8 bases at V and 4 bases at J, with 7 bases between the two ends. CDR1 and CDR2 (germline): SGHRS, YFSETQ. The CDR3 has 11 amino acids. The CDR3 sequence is CASRVYNEQFF. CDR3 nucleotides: TGCGCCAGTCGGGTTTACAATGAGCAGTTCTTC.

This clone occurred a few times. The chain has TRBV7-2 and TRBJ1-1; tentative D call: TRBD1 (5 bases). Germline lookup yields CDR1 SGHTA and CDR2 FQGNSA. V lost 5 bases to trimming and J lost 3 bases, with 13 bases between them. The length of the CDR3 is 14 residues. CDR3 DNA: TGTGCCAGCAGCCCGGGGCGCAGGGACACTGAAGCTTTCTTT. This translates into CASSPGRRDTEAFF. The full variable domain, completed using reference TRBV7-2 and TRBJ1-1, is GAGVSQSPSNKVTEKGKDVELRCDPISGHTALYWYRQSLGQGLEFLIYFQGNSAPDKSGLPSDRFSAERTGGSVSTLTIQRTQQEDSAVYLCASSPGRRDTEAFFGQGTRLTVV.

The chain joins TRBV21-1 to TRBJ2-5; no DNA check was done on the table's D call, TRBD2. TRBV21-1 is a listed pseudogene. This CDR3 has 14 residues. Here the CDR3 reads CASSAHLLQETQYF. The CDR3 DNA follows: TGTGCCAGCAGCGCCCACCTACTACAAGAGACCCAGTACTTC.

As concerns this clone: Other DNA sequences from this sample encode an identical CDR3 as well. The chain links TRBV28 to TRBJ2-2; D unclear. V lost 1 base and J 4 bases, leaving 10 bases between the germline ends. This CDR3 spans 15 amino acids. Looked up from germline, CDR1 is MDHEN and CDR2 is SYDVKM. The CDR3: CASSLLGGGTGELFF. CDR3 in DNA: TGTGCCAGCAGTTTATTAGGTGGTGGCACCGGGGAGCTGTTTTTT. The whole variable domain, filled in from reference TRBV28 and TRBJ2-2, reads DVKVTQSSRYLVKRTGEKVFLECVQDMDHENMFWYRQDPGLGLRLIYFSYDVKMKEKGDIPEGYSVSREKKERFSLILESASTNQTSMYLCASSLLGGGTGELFFGEGSRLTVL.